This T cell receptor (beta chain) was captured in a study of early T cells in non-severe SARS-CoV-2 infection. TCRdb re-analysed the 5' RACE reads in MiXCR, keeping a single row per CDR3 protein. The sample consists of about 52,000 distinct CDR3 sequences, 8% to 9% of them appearing once. The sequencing input was whole blood. This clonotype originated in an adult who was a healthcare worker with PCR-confirmed SARS-CoV-2 infection or an uninfected control (not recorded which).

CDR3 residues: CASSSSRTDTQYF. For the CDR3, the DNA is TGCGCCAGCAGCTCGAGCCGCACAGATACGCAGTATTTT. The V gene is TRBV5-1, the J gene TRBJ2-3; D gene uncertain. The CDR3 is made up of 13 amino acids. Germline loops: CDR1 SGHRS, CDR2 YFSETQ. V lost 3 bases and J 1 base, leaving 6 bases between the germline ends.